Given below is one T cell receptor (beta chain) in context. Which antigen it targets is not known. No base-level quality is on record; no much larger clone is a single base apart. These data come from a study of beta chain features in type 1 diabetes (dated by TCRdb to 2017 to 2018). A note on the overall study: Mean age, gender distribution, total cell number and subset yield were not different between patients and healthy donors. A total of approximately 110,000,000 sorted cells were examined across all samples, and a strong correlation was observed between cell number per subset and RNA yield. The study compared the TCRB repertoires of sorted circulating CD4+ T cell subsets in recently diagnosed type 1 diabetes patients with those in matched healthy donors. Regulatory and stem cell-like memory subsets were isolated from only 8 patients and about 8 healthy donors, whereas naive and central memory subsets came from all 30 or so donors. Broader findings and caveats from the paper: A moderate but significant shortening of TCRB CDR3 length was observed in type 1 diabetes patients in all four CD4+ subsets. PCR may preferentially amplify shorter templates, but because patient and control samples were amplified and corrected together, any resulting skew would affect both groups equally. Patients with type 1 diabetes made fewer insertions and deleted more nucleotides at VDJ recombination sites, implying thymic rearrangement abnormalities. Naive, central memory and regulatory TCRB repertoires appeared more similar among patients than among healthy donors. Because cDNA rather than genomic DNA was sequenced, highly expressing activated cells could have been over-represented, although no difference in activation and CD3 levels was found between groups. Only small numbers of individuals were included in the HLA sub-analyses, which left unresolved whether HLA type had any influence on TCRB rearrangement.

Each donor gave one peripheral blood draw, approximately 100 mL on average, collected into heparinised tubes. A BD FACSAria II was used to sort naive, central memory, regulatory and stem cell-like memory CD4+ T cells with a panel that included CD45RO, CCR7, CD25, CD127, CD95 and CD27. A purity above 95% was achieved for all sorted populations. Right away, PBMCs were isolated by Lymphoprep density gradient centrifugation and were stained directly, with no culture step. So that batch effects would be minimized, each experiment stained and sorted samples in pairs, pairing one healthy donor with one patient. The High Capacity cDNA Reverse Transcription Kit was used to reverse transcribe all of the isolated RNA, meaning that expressed TCRB transcripts were what got sequenced. Deep immunoSEQ sequencing was applied to naive, central memory and regulatory T cell samples, giving an average of roughly 3.3 million total reads per sample. After sorted cells were lysed in RLT buffer, RNA was extracted with DNase-treated RNeasy Micro or Mini kits, with the choice depending on cell number. To prevent cross-contamination, every cell subset was processed on its own, while patient and healthy donor samples were processed together. TCRB sequences were amplified from cDNA with the immunoSEQ multiplex PCR, producing 87-bp fragments spanning the CDR3 region. Sequencing of the amplicons was performed on the Illumina HiSeq platform. On the authors' methods: Synthetic template baselines were used to correct PCR bias computationally, reads within Hamming distance 2 were collapsed together, and singletons that could not be merged were discarded. Reads were aligned to IMGT to assign V, D and J genes, CDR3 length, and insertions or deletions at six rearrangement sites. Within each subset, clonotype counts were normalized to the number of sorted cells before true diversity and Gini coefficients were calculated with the tcR R package. Repertoire sharing was quantified using the overlap coefficient calculated on TCRB nucleotide sequences. Out-of-frame TCRB sequences from naive cells were analyzed as a proxy for the pre-selection repertoire. The table was pulled from immuneACCESS by TCRdb, which kept in-frame rearrangements only. Such tables lose some clones; where checked, under half of the loss comes from unresolved V genes, and the rest has no known cause. The DNA was the basis for D and trimming; V, J and clone size are from that table. Here the sample has fewer than 900,000 clones; under 20% occur a single time. 0.02% to 0.025% of the sample lies in the top ten.

Ends trimmed: V by 2 bases, J by 7 bases; bases unmatched to a gene: 7. Its CDR3 holds 15 amino acids, cysteine through phenylalanine. The DNA shown is the 45-base CDR3, in frame from base 1. The CDR1 and CDR2 encoded by the germline V gene are SGHRS and YFSETQ. This chain joins TRBV5-1 to TRBJ2-1, with TRBD2 identical over 9 junction bases. Sequences were obtained from naive CD4+ T cells from blood. The cell subset or site label corresponds to: true naive CD4+ T cells. This TCR derives from a woman aged 18-30 years in good health. Read as DNA, the sequence is TGCGCCAGCAGCTTTGCGGGAGGGCCAGGTAATGAGCAGTTCTTC. It translates as CASSFAGGPGNEQFF.